Detailed here is one T cell receptor beta chain. Repertoires were generated with immunoSEQ multiplex PCR, while TCRdb's copy carries only in-frame clones and drops some. The sample carries fewer than 350,000 clones, roughly 90% recorded once. The sample comes from a study of blood T cell repertoires in COVID-19. CDR3 length: 14 residues. Germline CDR1 reads SNHLY; CDR2 reads FYNNEI. Trimming left V 6 bases short and J 2 bases short, with 13 bases between. Sequences were obtained from peripheral blood. The chain joins TRBV2 to TRBJ1-2, with D perhaps matching TRBD1 (6 bases). The source of this sequence is a man aged 40-55 years with acute or convalescent COVID-19. The CDR3 here is CASSPGHSNYGYTF. The CDR3 DNA is TGTGCCAGCAGCCCGGGACACTCCAACTATGGCTACACCTTC.